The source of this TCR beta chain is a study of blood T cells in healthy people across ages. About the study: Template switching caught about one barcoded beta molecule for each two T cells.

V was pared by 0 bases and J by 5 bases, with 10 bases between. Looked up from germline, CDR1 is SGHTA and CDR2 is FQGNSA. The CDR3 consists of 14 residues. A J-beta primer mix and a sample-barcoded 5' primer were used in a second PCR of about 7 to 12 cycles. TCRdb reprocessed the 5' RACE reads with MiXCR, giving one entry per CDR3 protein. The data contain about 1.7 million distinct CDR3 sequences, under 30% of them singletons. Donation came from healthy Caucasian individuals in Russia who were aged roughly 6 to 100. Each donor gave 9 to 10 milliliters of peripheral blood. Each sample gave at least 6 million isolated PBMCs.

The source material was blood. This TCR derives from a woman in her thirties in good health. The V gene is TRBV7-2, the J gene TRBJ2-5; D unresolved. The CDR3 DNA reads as TGTGCCAGCAGCTTAGCGCGGCATCGGGAGACCCAGTACTTC. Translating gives CASSLARHRETQYF.